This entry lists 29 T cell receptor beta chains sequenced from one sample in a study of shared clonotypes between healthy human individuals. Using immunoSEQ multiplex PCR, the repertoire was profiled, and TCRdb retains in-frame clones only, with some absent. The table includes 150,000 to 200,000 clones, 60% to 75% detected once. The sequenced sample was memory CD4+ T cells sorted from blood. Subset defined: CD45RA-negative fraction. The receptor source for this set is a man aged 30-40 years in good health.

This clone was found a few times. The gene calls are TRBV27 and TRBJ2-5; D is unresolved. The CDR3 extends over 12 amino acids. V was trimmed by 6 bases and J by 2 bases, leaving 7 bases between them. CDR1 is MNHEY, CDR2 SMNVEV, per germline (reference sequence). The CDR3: CASRSLQETQYF. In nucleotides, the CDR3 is TGTGCCAGCAGGAGCTTACAAGAGACCCAGTACTTC.

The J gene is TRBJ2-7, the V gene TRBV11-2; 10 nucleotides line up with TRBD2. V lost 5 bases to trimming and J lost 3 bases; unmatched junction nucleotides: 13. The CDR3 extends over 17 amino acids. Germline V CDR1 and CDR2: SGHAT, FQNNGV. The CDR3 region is CASSPPPKLAGIYEQYF. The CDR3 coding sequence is TGTGCCAGCAGCCCACCGCCCAAACTAGCGGGGATCTACGAGCAGTACTTC.

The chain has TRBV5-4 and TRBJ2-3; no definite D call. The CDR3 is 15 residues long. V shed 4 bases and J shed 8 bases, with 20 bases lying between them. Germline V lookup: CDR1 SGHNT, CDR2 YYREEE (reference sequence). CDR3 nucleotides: TGTGCCAGCAGCACCCAAGGGCCCGTCGATGGTACGCAGTATTTT. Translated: CASSTQGPVDGTQYF.

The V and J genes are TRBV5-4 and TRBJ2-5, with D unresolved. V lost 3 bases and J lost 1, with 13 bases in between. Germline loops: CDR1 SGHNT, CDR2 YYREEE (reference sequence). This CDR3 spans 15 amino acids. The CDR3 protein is CASSSRTEIQETQYF. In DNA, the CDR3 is TGTGCCAGCAGCTCCCGGACCGAAATCCAAGAGACCCAGTACTTC.

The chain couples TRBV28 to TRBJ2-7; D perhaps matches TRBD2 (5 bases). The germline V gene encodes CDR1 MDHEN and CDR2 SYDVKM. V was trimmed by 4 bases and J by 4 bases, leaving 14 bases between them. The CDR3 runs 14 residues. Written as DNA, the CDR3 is TGTGCCAGCAGTTCCCAGAGGGAGTTGTACGAGCAGTACTTC. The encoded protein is CASSSQRELYEQYF.

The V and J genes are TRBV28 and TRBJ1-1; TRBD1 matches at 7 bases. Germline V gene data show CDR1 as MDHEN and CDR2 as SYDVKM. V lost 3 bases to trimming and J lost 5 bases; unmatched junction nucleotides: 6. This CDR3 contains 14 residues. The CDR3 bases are TGTGCCAGCAGTTTTCACAGGGGAAATACTGAAGCTTTCTTT. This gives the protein CASSFHRGNTEAFF.

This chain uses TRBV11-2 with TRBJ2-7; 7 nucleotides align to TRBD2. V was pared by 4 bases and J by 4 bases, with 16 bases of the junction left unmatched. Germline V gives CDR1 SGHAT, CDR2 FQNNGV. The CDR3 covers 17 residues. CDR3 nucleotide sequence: TGTGCCAGCAGCTCCTACCGCCCGGGCTTAGCGGGTTACGAGCAGTACTTC. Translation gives CASSSYRPGLAGYEQYF.

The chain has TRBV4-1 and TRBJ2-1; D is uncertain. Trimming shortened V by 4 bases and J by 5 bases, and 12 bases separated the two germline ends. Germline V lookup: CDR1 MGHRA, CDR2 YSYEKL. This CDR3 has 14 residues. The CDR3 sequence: CASSLAAGHNEQFF. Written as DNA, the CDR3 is TGCGCCAGCAGCCTGGCGGCCGGACACAATGAGCAGTTCTTC.

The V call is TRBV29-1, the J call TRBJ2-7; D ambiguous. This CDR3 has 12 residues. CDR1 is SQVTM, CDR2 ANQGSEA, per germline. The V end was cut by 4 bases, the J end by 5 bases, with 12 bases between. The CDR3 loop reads CSVVGSLNEQYF. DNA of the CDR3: TGCAGCGTTGTGGGAAGTTTGAACGAGCAGTACTTC.

The CDR3 region is CASSPKVGTAGYTF. DNA for the CDR3: TGTGCCAGCAGCCCAAAGGTCGGGACGGCTGGCTACACCTTC. V usage is TRBV11-2 and J usage is TRBJ1-2, with D tentatively TRBD1 (5 bases). The CDR3 is made up of 14 amino acids. Trimming took off 5 bases at V and 7 bases at J, with 17 bases between the two ends. Germline assignment: CDR1 SGHAT and CDR2 FQNNGV.

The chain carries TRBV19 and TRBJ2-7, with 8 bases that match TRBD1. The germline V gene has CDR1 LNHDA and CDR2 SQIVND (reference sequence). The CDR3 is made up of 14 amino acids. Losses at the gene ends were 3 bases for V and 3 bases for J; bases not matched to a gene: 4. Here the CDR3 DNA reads TGTGCCAGTAGTATGCGGACAGGGTACTACGAGCAGTACTTC. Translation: CASSMRTGYYEQYF.

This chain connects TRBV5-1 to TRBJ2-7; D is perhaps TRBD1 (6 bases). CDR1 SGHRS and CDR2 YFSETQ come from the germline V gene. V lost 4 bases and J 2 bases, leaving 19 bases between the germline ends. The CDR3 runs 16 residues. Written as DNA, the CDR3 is TGCGCCAGCAGCAGGGGTGGTACACAGGGTACCTACGAGCAGTACTTC. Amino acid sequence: CASSRGGTQGTYEQYF.

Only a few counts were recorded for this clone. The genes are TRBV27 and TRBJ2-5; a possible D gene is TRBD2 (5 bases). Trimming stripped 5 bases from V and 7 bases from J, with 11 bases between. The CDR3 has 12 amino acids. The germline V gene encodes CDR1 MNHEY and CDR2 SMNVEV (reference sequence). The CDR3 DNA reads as TGTGCCAGCAGTCTTCCCCGGGGGACCCAGTACTTC. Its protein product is CASSLPRGTQYF.

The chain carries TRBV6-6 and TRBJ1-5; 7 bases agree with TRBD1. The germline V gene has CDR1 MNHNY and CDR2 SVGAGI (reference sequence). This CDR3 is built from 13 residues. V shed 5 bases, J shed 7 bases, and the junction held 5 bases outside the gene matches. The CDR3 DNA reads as TGTGCCAGCAGTATACAGGGGAGGCAGCCCCAGCATTTT. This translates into CASSIQGRQPQHF.

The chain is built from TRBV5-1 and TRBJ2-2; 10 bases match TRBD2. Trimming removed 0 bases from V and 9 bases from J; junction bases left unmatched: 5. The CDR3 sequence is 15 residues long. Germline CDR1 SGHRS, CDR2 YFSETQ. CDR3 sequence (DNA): TGCGCCAGCAGCTTGGCAGCTAGCGGGAGCCGGGAGCTGTTTTTT. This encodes CASSLAASGSRELFF.

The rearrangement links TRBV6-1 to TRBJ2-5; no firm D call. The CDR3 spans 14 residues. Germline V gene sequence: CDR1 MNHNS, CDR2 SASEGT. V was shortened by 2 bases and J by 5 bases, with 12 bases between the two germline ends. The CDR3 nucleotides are TGTGCCAGCAGTGAAACCCAGGAGTCGGAGACCCAGTACTTC. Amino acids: CASSETQESETQYF.

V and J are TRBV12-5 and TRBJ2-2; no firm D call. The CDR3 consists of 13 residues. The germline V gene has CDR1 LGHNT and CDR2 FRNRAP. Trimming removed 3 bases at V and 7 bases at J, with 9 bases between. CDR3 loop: CASGLHHGGELFF. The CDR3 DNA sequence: TGTGCTAGTGGTTTACACCACGGCGGGGAGCTGTTTTTT.

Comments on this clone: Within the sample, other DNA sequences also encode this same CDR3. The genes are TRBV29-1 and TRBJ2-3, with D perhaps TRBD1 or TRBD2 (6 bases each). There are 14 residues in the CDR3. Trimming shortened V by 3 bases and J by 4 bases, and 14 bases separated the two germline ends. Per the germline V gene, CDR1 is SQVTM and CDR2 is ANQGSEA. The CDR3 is CSVEGGRGADTQYF. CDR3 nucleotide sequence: TGCAGCGTTGAGGGGGGCAGAGGCGCAGATACGCAGTATTTT.

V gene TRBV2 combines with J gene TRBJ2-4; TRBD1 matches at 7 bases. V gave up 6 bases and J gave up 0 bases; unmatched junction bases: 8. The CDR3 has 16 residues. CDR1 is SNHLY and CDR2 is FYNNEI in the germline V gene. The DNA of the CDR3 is TGTGCCAGCAGGGAACAGGGGCCCTTAGCCAAAAACATTCAGTACTTC. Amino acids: CASREQGPLAKNIQYF.

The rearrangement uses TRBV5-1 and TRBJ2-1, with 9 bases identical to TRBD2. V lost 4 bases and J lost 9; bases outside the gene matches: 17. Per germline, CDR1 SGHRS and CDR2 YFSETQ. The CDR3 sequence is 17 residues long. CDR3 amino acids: CASSAEPGLAASGEQFF. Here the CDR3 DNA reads TGCGCCAGCAGCGCTGAACCGGGACTAGCTGCCTCGGGTGAGCAGTTCTTC.

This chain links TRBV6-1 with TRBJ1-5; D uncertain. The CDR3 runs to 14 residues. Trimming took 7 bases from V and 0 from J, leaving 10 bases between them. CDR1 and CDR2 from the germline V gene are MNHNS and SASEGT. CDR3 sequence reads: CASMPGHSNQPQHF. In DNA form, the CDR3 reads TGTGCCAGCATGCCGGGCCATAGCAATCAGCCCCAGCATTTT.

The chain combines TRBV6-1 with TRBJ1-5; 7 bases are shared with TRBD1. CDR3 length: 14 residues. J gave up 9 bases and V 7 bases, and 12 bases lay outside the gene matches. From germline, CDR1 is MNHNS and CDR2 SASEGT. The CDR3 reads CASTSLDRFLPQHF. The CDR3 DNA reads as TGTGCCAGCACCTCATTGGACAGGTTTTTGCCCCAGCATTTT.

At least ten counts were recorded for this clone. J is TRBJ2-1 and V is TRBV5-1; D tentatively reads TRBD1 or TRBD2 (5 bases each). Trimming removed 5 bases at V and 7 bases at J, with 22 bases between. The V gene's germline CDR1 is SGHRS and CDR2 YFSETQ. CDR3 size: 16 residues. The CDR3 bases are TGCGCCAGCAGTTCACTGCCGGGACCCGATTTGAATGAGCAGTTCTTC. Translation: CASSSLPGPDLNEQFF.

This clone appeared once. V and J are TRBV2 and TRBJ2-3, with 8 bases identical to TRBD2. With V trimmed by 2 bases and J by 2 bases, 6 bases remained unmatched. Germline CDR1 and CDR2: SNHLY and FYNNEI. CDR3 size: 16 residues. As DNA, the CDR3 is TGTGCCAGCAGTGAAAAATTAGCGGGACCCACAGATACGCAGTATTTT. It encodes CASSEKLAGPTDTQYF.

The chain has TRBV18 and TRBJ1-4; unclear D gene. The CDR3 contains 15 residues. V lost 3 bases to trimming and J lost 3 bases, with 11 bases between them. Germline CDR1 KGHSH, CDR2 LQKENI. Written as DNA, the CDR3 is TGTGCCAGCTCACCCGTGGGGAATGCTAATGAAAAACTGTTTTTT. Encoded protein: CASSPVGNANEKLFF.

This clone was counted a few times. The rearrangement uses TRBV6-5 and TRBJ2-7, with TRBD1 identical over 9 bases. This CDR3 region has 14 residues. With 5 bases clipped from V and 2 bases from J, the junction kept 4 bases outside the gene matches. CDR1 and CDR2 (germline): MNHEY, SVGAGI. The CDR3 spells CASSRDRATYEQYF. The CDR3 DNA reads TGTGCCAGCAGTCGGGACAGGGCAACCTACGAGCAGTACTTC.

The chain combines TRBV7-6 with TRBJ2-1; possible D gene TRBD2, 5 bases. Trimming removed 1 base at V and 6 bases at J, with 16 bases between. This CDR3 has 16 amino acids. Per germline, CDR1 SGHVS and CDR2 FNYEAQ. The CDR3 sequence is CASSLGRAEARNEQFF. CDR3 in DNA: TGTGCCAGCAGCTTAGGAAGGGCGGAGGCTCGCAATGAGCAGTTCTTC.

The CDR3 protein is CASSGTVLSTDTQYF. As DNA, the CDR3 is TGTGCCAGCAGCGGGACGGTCCTTAGCACAGATACGCAGTATTTT. The V call is TRBV28, the J call TRBJ2-3, with D possibly called TRBD1 or TRBD2 (5 bases each). The CDR3 is 15 residues long. CDR1 is MDHEN, CDR2 SYDVKM, per germline. V was cut by 6 bases and J by 0 bases, with 13 bases left in between.

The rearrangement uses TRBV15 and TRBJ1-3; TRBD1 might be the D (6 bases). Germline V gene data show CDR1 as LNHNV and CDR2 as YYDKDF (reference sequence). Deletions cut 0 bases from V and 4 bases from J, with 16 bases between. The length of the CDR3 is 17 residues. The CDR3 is CATSREDGRQAGNTIYF. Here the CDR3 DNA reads TGTGCCACCAGCAGAGAGGACGGCAGACAGGCGGGAAACACCATATATTTT.